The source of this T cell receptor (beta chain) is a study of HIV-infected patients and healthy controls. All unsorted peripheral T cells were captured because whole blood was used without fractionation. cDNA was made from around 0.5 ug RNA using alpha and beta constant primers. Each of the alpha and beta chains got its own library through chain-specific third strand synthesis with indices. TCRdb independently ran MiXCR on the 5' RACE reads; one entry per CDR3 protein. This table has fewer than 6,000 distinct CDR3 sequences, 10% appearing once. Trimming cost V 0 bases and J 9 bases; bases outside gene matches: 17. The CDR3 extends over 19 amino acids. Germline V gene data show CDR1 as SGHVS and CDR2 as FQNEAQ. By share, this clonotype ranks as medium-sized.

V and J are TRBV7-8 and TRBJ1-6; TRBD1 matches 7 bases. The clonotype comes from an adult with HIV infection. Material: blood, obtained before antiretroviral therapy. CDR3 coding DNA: TGTGCCAGCAGCTTAGCGGTTTTTTGGGGACAGCAGGGAGGTTCACCCCTCCACTTT. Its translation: CASSLAVFWGQQGGSPLHF.